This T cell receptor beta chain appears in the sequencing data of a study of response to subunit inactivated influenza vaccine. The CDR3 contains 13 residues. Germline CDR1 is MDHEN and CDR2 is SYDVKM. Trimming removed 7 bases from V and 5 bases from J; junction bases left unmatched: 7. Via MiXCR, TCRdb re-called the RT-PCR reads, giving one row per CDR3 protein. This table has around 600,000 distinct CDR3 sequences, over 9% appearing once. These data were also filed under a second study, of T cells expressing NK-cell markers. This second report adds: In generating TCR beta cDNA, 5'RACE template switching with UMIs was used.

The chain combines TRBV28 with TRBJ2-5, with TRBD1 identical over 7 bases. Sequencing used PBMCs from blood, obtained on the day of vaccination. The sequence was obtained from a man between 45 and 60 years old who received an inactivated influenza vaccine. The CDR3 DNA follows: TGTGCCAGCACGGGACAGCTGGGCGAGACCCAGTACTTC. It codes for CASTGQLGETQYF.